This TCR beta chain came from a study of cytomegalovirus exposure and HLA in healthy donors. Study overall: T cells numbering around 200 million yielded around 120 million unique TCR beta sequences in an earlier analysis.

Primers: 60 Vbeta forward and 13 Jbeta reverse. Profiling relied on immunoSEQ multiplex PCR, and the TCRdb table lists in-frame clones only, not all of them. The table includes tens of thousands of clones, 85% to 95% detected once. Germline V gene lookup returns CDR1 KGHSH and CDR2 LQKENI. J gave up 7 bases and V 6 bases, and 15 bases lay outside the gene matches. The CDR3 runs 15 residues. Sequenced input: PBMCs. The V gene is TRBV18, the J gene TRBJ2-7; 7 bases match TRBD2. The receptor's source is a woman in her late teens or twenties in good health and CMV-seronegative. As DNA, the CDR3 is TGTGCCAGCTCCCGGTCGGGGGAGGGGCTCAGGGAGCAGTACTTC. Residues: CASSRSGEGLREQYF.